These T cell receptor beta chains were read from a single sample in a study of beta chain features in type 1 diabetes. Profiled with immunoSEQ multiplex PCR; TCRdb holds only in-frame clones, not every one. The table shows a few hundred thousand clones, with around 12% occurring only once. The sequencing sample was made of naive CD4+ T cells from blood. Every receptor here comes from a woman under 30 with type 1 diabetes. Both conserved end residues are part of each CDR3. A D gene is named only where the DNA matches it firmly. Clone size appears in some rows only: once, few, many, or a class for an expanded clone.

>.|TRBJ2-7|few|TRBV27
TGTGCCAGCAGTCCCAGGGTCCTCCGCTCCTACGAGCAGTACTTC
CASSPRVLRSYEQYF
>.|TRBJ1-1|few|TRBV11-2
TGTGCCAGCAGCTCCACCGGGACACCCAACACTGAAGCTTTCTTT
CASSSTGTPNTEAFF
>.|TRBJ1-2|.|TRBV28
TGTGCCAGCAGTTCGGCGACAGTCTATGGCTACACCTTC
CASSSATVYGYTF
>.|TRBJ1-4|.|TRBV7-9
TGTGCCAGCAGCGCGGGAGCGATCGAAAAACTGTTTTTT
CASSAGAIEKLFF
>.|TRBJ1-1|few|TRBV5-1
TGCGCCAGCAGCTTGGAGTCGACAGGAGTGAACACTGAAGCTTTCTTT
CASSLESTGVNTEAFF
>TRBD1|TRBJ2-5|.|TRBV28
TGTGCCAGCAGTCGGCGACAGGGGGAGACCCAGTACTTC
CASSRRQGETQYF
>.|TRBJ2-1|few|TRBV5-4
TGTGCCAGCAGCCGCGGGTCCACCAATGAGCAGTTCTTC
CASSRGSTNEQFF
>TRBD1|TRBJ2-7|.|TRBV15
TGTGCCACCAGCTCGGACAGGGGAACCTACGAGCAGTACTTC
CATSSDRGTYEQYF
>.|TRBJ2-5|.|TRBV7-2
TGTGCCAGCAGCCGACGGAGGTACAACGGGACCCAGTACTTC
CASSRRRYNGTQYF
>.|TRBJ1-5|.|TRBV19
TGTGCCAGTACCCCGTATAGCAATCAGCCCCAGCATTTT
CASTPYSNQPQHF
>TRBD1|TRBJ2-7|few|TRBV11-2
TGTGCCAGCAGCTCCCTCCCGGGACAGGGGGACGAGCAGTACTTC
CASSSLPGQGDEQYF
>.|TRBJ1-2|few|TRBV27
TGTGCCAGCAGTTTATCCCCGTACTATGGCTACACCTTC
CASSLSPYYGYTF
>.|TRBJ2-5|many|TRBV29-1
TGCAGCGTTGTTAAAGAGACCCAGTACTTC
CSVVKETQYF
>TRBD1|TRBJ2-1|.|TRBV12-5
TGTGCTAGTGCCGGGACAGCGCCCAATGAGCAGTTCTTC
CASAGTAPNEQFF
>.|TRBJ1-5|.|TRBV6-6
TGTGCCAGCAGACGGAGCCTCGGCCCCCAGCATTTT
CASRRSLGPQHF
>TRBD2|TRBJ2-7|few|TRBV29-1
TGCAGCGTACCCGGACTAGTTGGCTACGAGCAGTACTTC
CSVPGLVGYEQYF
>.|TRBJ1-1|.|TRBV5-4
TGTGCCAGCAGCTTGGCTCAACAGGGAAAAACTGAAGCTTTCTTT
CASSLAQQGKTEAFF
>TRBD2|TRBJ2-1|.|TRBV11-2
TGTGCCAGCAGACCAACTAGCGGGGGGGCGAAATACAATGAGCAGTTCTTC
CASRPTSGGAKYNEQFF
>TRBD2|TRBJ2-1|.|TRBV4-3
TGCGCCAGCAGCCAATTCTCTAGCGGGACGGGATACAATGAGCAGTTCTTC
CASSQFSSGTGYNEQFF
>.|TRBJ2-5|.|TRBV25-1
TGTGCCAGCAGTGAATCTAGACAGCTTGTGGCCCAGTACTTC
CASSESRQLVAQYF
>.|TRBJ1-2|.|TRBV23-1
TGCGCCAGCAGTCAATCCACAGGCTATGGCTACACCTTC
CASSQSTGYGYTF
>.|TRBJ1-2|few|TRBV4-3
TGCGCCAGCAGCCCGGGACAAAACTATGGCTACACCTTC
CASSPGQNYGYTF
>TRBD1|TRBJ1-2|.|TRBV11-2
TGTGCCAGCAGCTTAAAGGGACAGGACACCTTC
CASSLKGQDTF
>.|TRBJ1-5|.|TRBV6-6
TGTGCCAGCAGAGATCGCGTGGGTGCGGATCAGCCCCAGCATTTT
CASRDRVGADQPQHF
>TRBD1|TRBJ2-2|.|TRBV27
TGTGCCACCAAACCTCCCGGGACAGGGTCGGTTGCCGGGGAGCTGTTTTTT
CATKPPGTGSVAGELFF
>TRBD1|TRBJ2-5|few|TRBV28
TGTGCCAGCCGGGTTCCAGGGGGCCAAGAGACCCAGTACTTC
CASRVPGGQETQYF
>.|TRBJ2-2|few|TRBV15
TGTGCCACCAGCAGAGATCTCGGCGCGGCCGGGGAGCTGTTTTTT
CATSRDLGAAGELFF
>TRBD1|TRBJ1-6|.|TRBV7-9
TGTGCCAGCAGCTTGGTAGAGGGGGCCTCACCCCTCCACTTT
CASSLVEGASPLHF
>TRBD1|TRBJ1-1|.|TRBV18
TGTGCCAGCTCCTACGGGGACAGGGAAGCTTTCTTT
CASSYGDREAFF
>.|TRBJ2-5|.|TRBV12-5
TGTGCTAGTGGTCAGGCTTCCGCCGTGGAGACCCAGTACTTC
CASGQASAVETQYF
>TRBD1|TRBJ2-5|.|TRBV7-9
TGTGCCAGCAGCGAAAGCAGGGGGTCGCAAGAGACCCAGTACTTC
CASSESRGSQETQYF
>.|TRBJ1-5|.|TRBV6-5
TGTGCCAGCAGTGTCGATAGACAGCCCCAGCATTTT
CASSVDRQPQHF
>.|TRBJ2-5|few|TRBV7-9
TGTGCCAGCAGCCAGGCCTCCGAGACCCAGTACTTC
CASSQASETQYF
>.|TRBJ2-3|.|TRBV7-2
TGTGCCAGCAGCAATACCGGGACTGTCACAGATACGCAGTATTTT
CASSNTGTVTDTQYF
>.|TRBJ2-5|.|TRBV2
TGTGCCAGCATACTAGGGGAGACCCAGTACTTC
CASILGETQYF
>.|TRBJ2-6|few|TRBV9
TGTGCCAGCAGCGTAGTTCCCAGGGTCGCTGGGGCCAACGTCCTGACTTTC
CASSVVPRVAGANVLTF
>.|TRBJ2-2|.|TRBV29-1
TGCAGCGTTGGCCCACAGGGGCGGGGCGGGGAGCTGTTTTTT
CSVGPQGRGGELFF
>.|TRBJ1-2|.|TRBV2
TGTGCCACACGAGGGTACGTCGGTGGCTACACCTTC
CATRGYVGGYTF
>TRBD2|TRBJ2-7|few|TRBV9
TGTGCCAGCAGCGTAGAAGCGGGGGGGACCTACGAGCAGTACTTC
CASSVEAGGTYEQYF
>TRBD1|TRBJ1-2|.|TRBV2
TGTGCCAGCACCGGACAGGATTATGGCTACACCTTC
CASTGQDYGYTF
>.|TRBJ2-1|.|TRBV13
TGTGCCAGCAGCTCCCTTTTGAGTGCTTCGGATGAGCAGTTCTTC
CASSSLLSASDEQFF
>.|TRBJ2-7|.|TRBV21-1
TGTGCCAGCAGCAAAGGGGAGGGTGTCATGGGGTACGAGCAGTACTTC
CASSKGEGVMGYEQYF
>.|TRBJ1-1|few|TRBV5-6
TGTGCCAGCAGCTTGGCCGGGGGGAACACTGAAGCTTTCTTT
CASSLAGGNTEAFF
>TRBD2|TRBJ2-7|few|TRBV7-2
TGTGCCAGCAGCTTAGCGGGCGGGGGGGCCACCTACGAGCAGTACTTC
CASSLAGGGATYEQYF
>TRBD2|TRBJ2-7|.|TRBV2
TGTGCCAGCAGTGTTACTAGCGCGAGCTCCTACGAGCAGTACTTC
CASSVTSASSYEQYF
>.|TRBJ2-2|few|TRBV9
TGTGCCAGCAGCGTCGCCGGGAGTGGCGGGGAGCTGTTTTTT
CASSVAGSGGELFF
>.|TRBJ2-5|.|TRBV19
TGTGCCAGTAGTATGAGGTTCACTCAAGAGACCCAGTACTTC
CASSMRFTQETQYF
>TRBD2|TRBJ2-1|.|TRBV7-2
TGTGCCAGCAGCCCCAGCCTACTAGCGGGAAGATATCAGCAGTTCTTC
CASSPSLLAGRYQQFF
>.|TRBJ1-5|few|TRBV18
TGTGCCAGCGCGACAGGAGAAAATCAGCCCCAGCATTTT
CASATGENQPQHF